The clone carrying this TCR beta chain came up many times. These data come from a study of CD8 T cells in ankylosing spondylitis. This CDR3 contains 15 residues. The germline V gene encodes CDR1 MDHEN and CDR2 SYDVKM. V gave up 3 bases and J gave up 4 bases, with 12 bases separating them. One entry per CDR3 protein results from TCRdb running MiXCR on the 5' RACE reads. The data show about 260,000 distinct CDR3 sequences, around 19% seen once. J is TRBJ2-2 and V is TRBV28, with D possibly TRBD1 on 5 matching bases. Sequenced material: blood, either unsorted or a sorted T cell fraction (not recorded which). The clonotype was recovered from a male donor with ankylosing spondylitis or in good health (not recorded which). CDR3 DNA: TGTGCCAGCAGTTTTAGGGGTCAACTCACCGGGGAGCTGTTTTTT. As protein: CASSFRGQLTGELFF. Full variable domain (rest looked up from reference TRBV28 and TRBJ2-2): DVKVTQSSRYLVKRTGEKVFLECVQDMDHENMFWYRQDPGLGLRLIYFSYDVKMKEKGDIPEGYSVSREKKERFSLILESASTNQTSMYLCASSFRGQLTGELFFGEGSRLTVL.